This TCR beta chain is from a study of spatial heterogeneity in lung cancer. TCRdb recomputed calls from the 5' RACE reads with MiXCR, one row per CDR3 protein. Here the sample spans approximately 49,000 distinct CDR3 sequences, about 5.8% being singletons. Time point of the sample: sample taken at primary tumor resection. CDR3 size: 14 residues. Germline V gene data show CDR1 as LGHNA and CDR2 as YSLEER. V dropped 2 bases and J dropped 3 bases, with 11 bases sitting between them. The chain carries TRBV4-3 and TRBJ2-7; D ambiguous. This receptor was identified in a male donor with early-stage non-small cell lung cancer. Sequences were derived from PBMCs, sampled at surgery. The CDR3 sequence is CASSQRTANYEQYF. The CDR3 DNA reads as TGCGCCAGCAGCCAAAGAACAGCAAACTACGAGCAGTACTTC.